The 32 T cell receptor beta chains reported below all come from one sample, sequenced in a study of blood T cell repertoires in COVID-19. Profiling relied on immunoSEQ multiplex PCR, and the TCRdb table lists in-frame clones only, not all of them. The sample gives more than 300,000 clones, around nine tenths of which show up once; just under 7.5% is in the top ten. Sequencing was carried out using peripheral blood. The origin of the receptors is a woman between 65 and 79 years old with COVID-19, enrolled during active disease.

The chain joins TRBV28 to TRBJ1-1; 8 nucleotides match TRBD1. The germline CDR1 and CDR2 sequences are MDHEN and SYDVKM. The CDR3 is 14 residues long. Unmatched junction bases numbered 4, after V lost 6 bases and J lost 1 base. This CDR3 is CASRGGTGNTEAFF. The CDR3 nucleotides are TGTGCCAGCAGGGGAGGGACAGGGAACACTGAAGCTTTCTTT.

The rearrangement links TRBV5-1 to TRBJ2-1; no clear D gene. Germline-derived CDR1 and CDR2 are SGHRS and YFSETQ. Deletions cut 4 bases from V and 4 bases from J, with 18 bases between. This CDR3 comprises 16 residues. The CDR3 DNA follows: TGCGCCAGCAGCCCCCGAGCACCCGCCGGGTACAATGAGCAGTTCTTC. It is translated as CASSPRAPAGYNEQFF.

V usage is TRBV27 and J usage is TRBJ1-6, with 9 bases that match TRBD1. The CDR3 loop spans 14 amino acids. Germline V CDR1 and CDR2: MNHEY, SMNVEV (reference sequence). V was clipped by 5 bases and J by 9 bases; unmatched bases: 5. The CDR3 DNA is TGTGCCAGCAGTACTACAGGGGGCGGTTCACCCCTCCACTTT. Protein sequence: CASSTTGGGSPLHF.

The V and J genes are TRBV5-4 and TRBJ2-6; 7 positions agree with TRBD1. Germline lookup yields CDR1 SGHNT and CDR2 YYREEE (reference sequence). V shed 6 bases and J 4 bases; nucleotides not matched to a gene: 13. This CDR3 is 17 amino acids long. Written as DNA, the CDR3 is TGTGCCAGCACCAGCAAAACAGGGGATGACGGGGCCAACGTCCTGACTTTC. It yields the protein CASTSKTGDDGANVLTF.

This clone was observed once. This rearrangement joins TRBV6-2 or TRBV6-3 to TRBJ2-1; 14 positions match TRBD2. The CDR3 consists of 16 residues. With 5 bases clipped from V and 12 bases from J, the junction kept 12 bases outside the gene matches. CDR1 MNHEY and CDR2 SVGEGT come from the germline V gene. Here the CDR3 DNA reads TGTGCCAGCAGTCCGGGACTAGCGGGAGAGACAATGACGCAGTTCTTC. This gives the protein CASSPGLAGETMTQFF.

V is TRBV7-2 and J is TRBJ2-5; 10 bases match TRBD2. Looked up from germline, CDR1 is SGHTA and CDR2 is FQGNSA. This CDR3 spans 15 amino acids. Trimming cost V 4 bases and J 9 bases; bases outside gene matches: 11. The CDR3 DNA reads as TGTGCCAGCAGCTCGAGGACTAGCGGCACGCGGGCCCAGTACTTC. This codes for CASSSRTSGTRAQYF.

The V gene is TRBV30, the J gene TRBJ2-1, with 10 bases matching TRBD1. The CDR3 loop spans 12 amino acids. Per the germline V gene, CDR1 is GTSNPN and CDR2 is SVGIG (reference sequence). The CDR3 loop reads CAQRQGANEQFF. The CDR3 DNA reads TGTGCACAAAGACAGGGGGCGAATGAGCAGTTCTTC.

V usage is TRBV9 and J usage is TRBJ2-3; no reliable D call. Germline-derived CDR1 and CDR2 are SGDLS and YYNGEE. Trimming left V 0 bases short and J 3 bases short, with 5 bases between. CDR3 size: 13 residues. The CDR3 DNA reads as TGTGCCAGCAGCGTAGGCGGAACAGATACGCAGTATTTT. Residues: CASSVGGTDTQYF.

This rearrangement joins TRBV28 to TRBJ1-2, with no clear D. The ends were cut back, 4 bases at V and 3 bases at J, with 9 bases in the middle. This CDR3 spans 13 amino acids. Germline assignment: CDR1 MDHEN and CDR2 SYDVKM. CDR3 in amino acids: CASSSLGDYGYTF. CDR3 DNA sequence: TGTGCCAGCAGTTCTCTCGGGGACTATGGCTACACCTTC.

The V gene is TRBV7-6, the J gene TRBJ2-7, with 13 bases lining up with TRBD2. CDR1 is SGHVS and CDR2 is FNYEAQ in the germline V gene. This CDR3 contains 16 residues. V was pared by 6 bases and J by 3 bases, with 8 bases of the junction left unmatched. The CDR3 DNA reads TGTGCCAGCAGTCCCGCCGGGACTAGCGGGGTCTACGAGCAGTACTTC. Its protein product is CASSPAGTSGVYEQYF.

This chain uses TRBV7-2 with TRBJ2-7; D perhaps matches TRBD1 (6 bases). The germline gives CDR1 SGHTA, CDR2 FQGNSA. CDR3 length: 16 residues. The ends were cut back, 4 bases at V and 1 base at J, with 17 bases in the middle. This CDR3 is CASSYKADSFSYEQYF. CDR3 nucleotide sequence: TGTGCCAGCAGCTACAAGGCGGACAGCTTTTCCTACGAGCAGTACTTC.

The gene calls are TRBV28 and TRBJ1-2, with 12 bases identical to TRBD1. The CDR3 runs to 13 residues. The junction had 8 bases not matched to a gene; V was cut back by 10 bases and J by 8 bases. The germline CDR1 and CDR2 sequences are MDHEN and SYDVKM. CDR3 coding DNA: TGTGCCATCCCGGGACAGGGGGCTGGAGGCTACACCTTC. Its protein is CAIPGQGAGGYTF.

Written as DNA, the CDR3 is TGTGCCAGCTCCCCGGGGGGAAGGGGAGATACGCAGTATTTT. Protein product: CASSPGGRGDTQYF. The V gene is TRBV7-3, the J gene TRBJ2-3, with TRBD2 identical over 7 bases. From germline, CDR1 is SGHTA and CDR2 FQGTGA. The CDR3 length is 14 residues. V was pared by 8 bases and J by 5 bases, with 10 bases of the junction left unmatched. Based on the CDR3 plus reference TRBV7-3 and TRBJ2-3, the full variable domain is GAGVSQTPSNKVTEKGKYVELRCDPISGHTALYWYRQSLGQGPEFLIYFQGTGAADDSGLPNDRFFAVRPEGSVSTLKIQRTERGDSAVYLCASSPGGRGDTQYFGPGTRLTVL.

The chain employs TRBV4-3 and TRBJ2-2; D uncertain. This CDR3 spans 14 amino acids. Trimming removed 3 bases from V and 5 bases from J, with 10 bases in between. CDR1 is LGHNA, CDR2 YSLEER, per germline. In DNA, the CDR3 is TGCGCCAGCAGCCAGAGAAGACTGACCGGGGAGCTGTTTTTT. Translating it yields CASSQRRLTGELFF.

This rearrangement joins TRBV30 to TRBJ2-7, with D possibly TRBD1 on 6 matching bases. The V end lost 0 bases, the J end lost 6 bases, and 9 bases lay between the germline ends. The germline CDR1 and CDR2 sequences are GTSNPN and SVGIG (reference sequence). The CDR3 is made up of 12 amino acids. In nucleotides, the CDR3 is TGTGCCTGGAGTGTACAGGGAACCGAGCAGTACTTC. Encoded protein: CAWSVQGTEQYF.

The CDR3 reads CASRPGQIYGYTF. The CDR3 region has the DNA TGTGCCAGCAGACCGGGACAGATCTATGGCTACACCTTC. The chain recombines TRBV27 with TRBJ1-2, with 7 bases identical to TRBD1. CDR3 size: 13 residues. V lost 6 bases to trimming and J lost 4 bases; unmatched junction nucleotides: 5. Germline V gene lookup returns CDR1 MNHEY and CDR2 SMNVEV (reference sequence).

V and J are TRBV27 and TRBJ1-1, with unresolved D. CDR1 is MNHEY, CDR2 SMNVEV, per germline (reference sequence). The ends were cut back, 3 bases at V and 4 bases at J, with 9 bases in the middle. The CDR3 runs to 13 residues. The chain's CDR3 is CASSFPGFTEAFF. The CDR3 nucleotides are TGTGCCAGCAGTTTCCCGGGGTTCACTGAAGCTTTCTTT.

This clone was seen at least ten times. The V gene is TRBV5-5, the J gene TRBJ1-6, with 9 positions matching TRBD1. CDR1 SGHKS and CDR2 YYEKEE come from the germline V gene (reference sequence). The CDR3 length is 15 residues. V gave up 4 bases and J gave up 8 bases; unmatched junction bases: 7. The CDR3: CASSTKTGGYSPLHF. In DNA, the CDR3 is TGTGCCAGCAGCACTAAGACAGGGGGATATTCACCCCTCCACTTT.

The rearrangement joins TRBV6-6 to TRBJ1-2; D is undetermined. Germline CDR1 and CDR2: MNHNY and SVGAGI (reference sequence). The CDR3 extends over 11 amino acids. The ends were cut back, 6 bases at V and 10 bases at J, with 12 bases in the middle. The CDR3 reads CASSPAAIYTF. DNA for the CDR3: TGTGCCAGCAGCCCCGCGGCAATCTACACCTTC.

This chain joins TRBV5-6 and TRBJ1-2; D gene unclear. The CDR3 covers 14 residues. Germline V CDR1 and CDR2: SGHDT, YYEEEE. Trimming shortened V by 2 bases and J by 1 base, and 9 bases separated the two germline ends. CDR3 region: CASSLSQNNYGYTF. CDR3 sequence (DNA): TGTGCCAGCAGCTTAAGTCAGAATAACTATGGCTACACCTTC.

The gene calls are TRBV2 and TRBJ1-1; TRBD1 agrees at 8 bases. Germline trimming cut 6 bases from V and 5 bases from J; bases unmatched to any gene: 11. The CDR3 has 15 residues. The germline gives CDR1 SNHLY, CDR2 FYNNEI. DNA for the CDR3: TGTGCCAGCAGGGGCCATGGACAGGGCGGGACTGAAGCTTTCTTT. As protein: CASRGHGQGGTEAFF.

This chain uses TRBV4-1 with TRBJ2-7; no definite D call. CDR1 is MGHRA and CDR2 is YSYEKL in the germline V gene. The CDR3 length is 13 residues. Trimming took 0 bases from V and 2 from J, leaving 5 bases between them. CDR3 sequence reads: CASSQDSAYEQYF. CDR3 DNA: TGCGCCAGCAGCCAAGATTCGGCCTACGAGCAGTACTTC.

This chain connects TRBV7-2 to TRBJ1-5; 11 nucleotides line up with TRBD1. This CDR3 region has 16 residues. The trim removed 5 bases at V and 2 bases at J, leaving 5 bases unmatched. Germline CDR1 reads SGHTA; CDR2 reads FQGNSA. CDR3 coding DNA: TGTGCCAGCAGCCCCCAGGGACAGGGGGGCAATCAGCCCCAGCATTTT. Its protein product is CASSPQGQGGNQPQHF.

The chain is built from TRBV5-1 and TRBJ1-6; D is possibly TRBD1 (6 bases). V lost 4 bases to trimming and J lost 10 bases, with 12 bases between them. There are 13 residues in the CDR3. Germline-derived CDR1 and CDR2 are SGHRS and YFSETQ. CDR3 sequence: CASSGDIYSPLHF. For the CDR3, the DNA is TGCGCCAGCAGCGGGGACATTTACTCACCCCTCCACTTT.

The rearrangement uses TRBV2 and TRBJ1-2; no reliable D call. Germline V lookup: CDR1 SNHLY, CDR2 FYNNEI. This CDR3 has 10 amino acids. V was clipped by 6 bases and J by 8 bases, with 7 bases between them. DNA for the CDR3: TGTGCCAGCAGGGGCTACGGCTACACCTTC. Translating it yields CASRGYGYTF.

The gene calls are TRBV10-1 and TRBJ2-3, with D possibly TRBD1 on 6 matching bases. The CDR3 totals 13 residues. Trimming left V 5 bases short and J 4 bases short, with 10 bases between. In germline, CDR1 is WNHNN, CDR2 SYGVQD (reference sequence). The chain's CDR3 is CASSSQGADTQYF. The CDR3 DNA reads as TGCGCCAGCAGTTCACAGGGAGCAGATACGCAGTATTTT.

V usage is TRBV7-2 and J usage is TRBJ2-2; D call uncertain. CDR1 is SGHTA and CDR2 is FQGNSA in the germline V gene. This CDR3 is built from 13 residues. Trimming cost V 3 bases and J 2 bases, with 4 bases left between them. The CDR3: CASSFFNTGELFF. The CDR3 region has the DNA TGTGCCAGCAGCTTCTTTAACACCGGGGAGCTGTTTTTT.

This chain uses TRBV18 with TRBJ1-4, with 9 bases that match TRBD1. Germline lookup yields CDR1 KGHSH and CDR2 LQKENI. With V trimmed by 4 bases and J by 6 bases, 3 bases remained unmatched. CDR3 length: 14 residues. The CDR3 spells CASSLGQGYEKLFF. The CDR3 DNA reads as TGTGCCAGCTCACTGGGACAGGGTTATGAAAAACTGTTTTTT.

The rearrangement uses TRBV4-1 and TRBJ1-2, with a possible D match to TRBD1 (5 bases). The V end lost 0 bases, the J end lost 6 bases, and 11 bases lay between the germline ends. The CDR3 contains 14 residues. The V gene's germline CDR1 is MGHRA and CDR2 YSYEKL. The CDR3 nucleotides read TGCGCCAGCAGCCAAGAGTCTGGAGGGGATGGCTACACCTTC. Translating gives CASSQESGGDGYTF.

This clone was observed once. The chain employs TRBV27 and TRBJ1-1; D gene unclear. The CDR3 has 13 residues. Germline assignment: CDR1 MNHEY and CDR2 SMNVEV (reference sequence). V shed 2 bases and J shed 3 bases, with 7 bases lying between them. The CDR3 loop is CASSLVGDTEAFF. The CDR3 bases are TGTGCCAGCAGTTTAGTCGGGGACACTGAAGCTTTCTTT.

The CDR3 DNA reads as TGCGCCAGCATGGAGACAGGCTACACTGAAGCTTTCTTT. Its protein is CASMETGYTEAFF. J is TRBJ1-1 and V is TRBV5-1; a possible D gene is TRBD1 (6 bases). The V end was cut by 6 bases, the J end by 3 bases, with 12 bases between. The CDR3 runs 13 residues. Germline V lookup: CDR1 SGHRS, CDR2 YFSETQ.

V is TRBV19 and J is TRBJ2-7, with 9 bases identical to TRBD1. Germline V CDR1 and CDR2: LNHDA, SQIVND (reference sequence). There are 15 residues in the CDR3. The V gene end was trimmed by 6 bases and the J gene end by 0 bases; junction bases not matched to a gene: 6. CDR3 amino acids: CASSAGQGPSYEQYF. For the CDR3, the DNA is TGTGCCAGTAGCGCCGGACAGGGGCCCTCCTACGAGCAGTACTTC. Supplemented by reference TRBV19 and TRBJ2-7, the full variable domain reads DGGITQSPKYLFRKEGQNVTLSCEQNLNHDAMYWYRQDPGQGLRLIYYSQIVNDFQKGDIAEGYSVSREKKESFPLTVTSAQKNPTAFYLCASSAGQGPSYEQYFGPGTRLTVT.